A single sample gave rise to the 2 T cell receptor beta chains below, sequenced in a study of identical twins. TCRdb processed the 5' RACE reads anew with MiXCR; each CDR3 protein has one entry. Of roughly 690,000 distinct CDR3 sequences listed, 6.1% are singletons. Sequences were obtained from naive T cells sorted from blood. The receptors stem from a man in his late teens or twenties in good health.

The chain recombines TRBV29-1 with TRBJ1-4; no firm D call. Germline V gives CDR1 SQVTM, CDR2 ANQGSEA. CDR3 length: 14 residues. V lost 5 bases and J lost 0, with 10 bases in between. For the CDR3, the DNA is TGCAGCGTTTCGGCTCCTGCAACTAATGAAAAACTGTTTTTT. Protein product: CSVSAPATNEKLFF.

The rearrangement joins TRBV5-1 to TRBJ2-1, with D possibly matching TRBD2 (6 bases). This CDR3 is 15 amino acids long. The germline V and J ends were trimmed by 3 bases and 4 bases, with 14 bases remaining between them. Per the germline V gene, CDR1 is SGHRS and CDR2 is YFSETQ. The CDR3 DNA reads as TGCGCCAGCAGCTGGACCAGAGCGGGTTACAATGAGCAGTTCTTC. Its protein is CASSWTRAGYNEQFF.